This TCR beta chain was identified in a study of vaccination effects on CD4 cells after COVID-19. Study-wide findings and caveats: Common cold coronaviruses were cross-recognized by only 1 of 255 vaccine-induced clones in healthy vaccinees.

TCRdb's copy holds only in-frame clones and misses some; the assay was immunoSEQ multiplex PCR. This sample has around 81,000 clones, with under 80% found just once. Concerning this clone: Its target is not known.

Trimming removed 4 bases from V and 6 bases from J, with 22 bases in between. The CDR3 is made up of 17 amino acids. Germline values: CDR1 MGHRA, CDR2 YSYEKL. Expansion with viral peptide pools was applied to antigen-specific CD4+ T cells by the ViraFEST assay prior to sequencing. Following 10 days of culture, CD4+ T cells were isolated. Two doses of BNT162b2 or mRNA-1273 vaccine were administered to participants. The researchers cultured approximately 2.1 million PBMC per well with about 10 IU/ml IL-2 and 8 to 10 ug/ml peptides. Half-medium replacement with IL-2 medium occurred on days 3 and 7. The V call is TRBV4-1, the J call TRBJ2-1; D is tentatively TRBD1 or TRBD2 (6 bases each). Sequencing used CD4+ T cells from PBMCs cultured with HCoV-OC43 spike peptides, obtained after COVID-19 vaccination. Indicated subset: HCoV-OC43 spike overlapping peptide pool stimulation. The receptor's source is a human donor who received a COVID-19 vaccine. The chain's CDR3 is CASSRGGMVGGSNEQFF. For the CDR3, the DNA is TGCGCCAGCAGCCGAGGGGGGATGGTGGGTGGTTCCAATGAGCAGTTCTTC.